Following are 15 T cell receptor beta chains from one sample sequenced in a study of blood T cells in healthy people across ages. Through a sample-barcoded 5' primer and a J-beta primer mix, a second PCR was run for roughly 6 to 11 cycles. TCRdb processed the 5' RACE reads anew with MiXCR; each CDR3 protein has one entry. The sample holds hundreds of thousands of distinct CDR3 sequences, approximately 60% seen once. The specimen was blood. These receptors came from a man aged 35-49 years in good health.

CDR3 DNA: TGTGCCAGCAGCTTATCCCCAGGGAGTGGTGAAAAACTGTTTTTT. Its translation: CASSLSPGSGEKLFF. The rearrangement uses TRBV7-2 and TRBJ1-4; a weak D match, TRBD1 (5 bases). V was pared by 2 bases and J by 7 bases, with 14 bases between. This CDR3 spans 15 amino acids. The V gene's germline CDR1 is SGHTA and CDR2 FQGNSA.

The V call is TRBV24-1, the J call TRBJ2-1, with D tentatively TRBD2 (6 bases). Germline values: CDR1 KGHDR, CDR2 SFDVKD. The CDR3 length is 13 residues. V was trimmed by 1 base and J by 10 bases, leaving 10 bases between them. DNA for the CDR3: TGTGCCACCAGTGATTTAAACCGGGAGGAGCAGTTCTTC. Residues: CATSDLNREEQFF.

This chain uses TRBV7-9 with TRBJ2-6; the D gene is possibly TRBD1 (6 bases). CDR3 length: 18 amino acids. Trimming pared 5 bases from V and 0 bases from J, leaving 17 bases between. From germline, CDR1 is SEHNR and CDR2 FQNEAQ (reference sequence). This CDR3 is CASSLPPDSNSGANVLTF. The CDR3 nucleotides read TGTGCCAGCAGCCTTCCCCCGGACAGTAACTCTGGGGCCAACGTCCTGACTTTC. Together with reference TRBV7-9 and TRBJ2-6, the CDR3 gives the full variable domain: DTGVSQNPRHKITKRGQNVTFRCDPISEHNRLYWYRQTLGQGPEFLTYFQNEAQLEKSRLLSDRFSAERPKGSFSTLEIQRTEQGDSAMYLCASSLPPDSNSGANVLTFGAGSRLTVL.

This clonotype was observed a handful of times. The V call is TRBV5-1, the J call TRBJ2-5, with D maybe TRBD1 (5 bases). Germline loops: CDR1 SGHRS, CDR2 YFSETQ. The CDR3 covers 15 residues. The V gene lost 4 bases and the J gene lost 5 bases, with 18 bases spanning the gap. The CDR3 protein is CASSPKSQGQETQYF. CDR3 in DNA: TGCGCCAGCAGCCCTAAGTCCCAGGGTCAGGAGACCCAGTACTTC.

This clonotype was seen at least ten times. This chain connects TRBV20-1 to TRBJ1-5, with a tentative D call TRBD1 (5 bases). Trimming cost V 5 bases and J 7 bases, with 18 bases left between them. The germline CDR1 and CDR2 sequences are DFQATT and SNEGSKA (reference sequence). This CDR3 comprises 14 residues. The CDR3 protein is CSAEPRDGWQPQHF. CDR3 in DNA: TGCAGTGCTGAGCCCCGGGACGGCTGGCAGCCCCAGCATTTT.

V is TRBV4-3 and J is TRBJ2-5, with D possibly TRBD2 on 6 matching bases. V was trimmed by 0 bases and J by 9 bases, leaving 17 bases between them. The CDR3 covers 15 residues. Germline CDR1 reads LGHNA; CDR2 reads YSLEER. The CDR3 coding sequence is TGCGCCAGCAGCCAAGATTCTAGCGCCCTGGCGGCCCAGTACTTC. It codes for CASSQDSSALAAQYF.

This rearrangement joins TRBV7-6 to TRBJ1-2, with 10 bases identical to TRBD1. The ends lost 9 bases at V and 3 bases at J; junction bases unmatched: 4. The germline V gene encodes CDR1 SGHVS and CDR2 FNYEAQ. There are 13 residues in the CDR3. CDR3 sequence (DNA): TGTGCCAGTACCGGGACAGGGGACTATGGCTACACCTTC. This translates into CASTGTGDYGYTF.

The CDR3 DNA follows: TGTGCCAGCAGCTCAAGACTAGCGGGAGGAGTAGATGAGCAGTACTTC. Its protein is CASSSRLAGGVDEQYF. This chain uses TRBV7-2 with TRBJ2-5, with 13 bases that match TRBD2. CDR1 and CDR2 from the germline V gene are SGHTA and FQGNSA. This CDR3 region has 16 residues. The J segment lost 11 bases and the V segment lost 4 bases, leaving 13 bases of the junction unmatched.

Turning to this clonotype: A much larger clone is a single base away; this may be a read error. This chain uses TRBV28 with TRBJ2-5; D gene ambiguous. From germline, CDR1 is MDHEN and CDR2 SYDVKM. The CDR3 consists of 10 residues. Trimming removed 7 bases from V and 5 bases from J, with 5 bases in between. The CDR3, as DNA: TGTGCCAGCACTGGGGAGACCCAGTACTTC. This codes for CASTGETQYF.

DNA for the CDR3: TGTGCCAGCATCCTAGAACCCGCGGGAGAGTCCTACAATGAGCAGTACTTC. Protein product: CASILEPAGESYNEQYF. The chain uses TRBV6-2 or TRBV6-3 and TRBJ2-1; 7 nucleotides line up with TRBD2. The last part of the DNA fits TRBJ2-7 better; the J call may be wrong. The CDR3 is 17 residues long. Per germline, CDR1 MNHEY and CDR2 SVGEGT.

This sequence joins TRBV12-3 or TRBV12-4 and TRBJ2-3; TRBD2 agrees at 10 bases. This CDR3 contains 16 residues. V lost 10 bases and J lost 2; bases outside the gene matches: 12. CDR3 sequence: CATQPGTSVITDTQYF. DNA for the CDR3: TGTGCCACCCAACCAGGGACTAGCGTGATCACAGATACGCAGTATTTT.

The rearrangement uses TRBV11-3 and TRBJ2-3; tentative D call: TRBD2 (5 bases). Germline CDR1 SGHNT, CDR2 YENEEA. V lost 2 bases, J lost 0 bases, and 6 bases lay in between. This CDR3 is built from 14 residues. CDR3 sequence reads: CASSLRTSTDTQYF. The DNA for the CDR3 is TGTGCCAGCAGCTTACGGACTAGCACAGATACGCAGTATTTT.

The CDR3 protein is CSVVEEGETQYF. The DNA of the CDR3 is TGCAGCGTTGTCGAGGAGGGAGAGACCCAGTACTTC. This chain uses TRBV29-1 with TRBJ2-5, with D possibly matching TRBD2 (6 bases). The CDR3 consists of 12 residues. The germline V gene encodes CDR1 SQVTM and CDR2 ANQGSEA. V dropped 4 bases and J dropped 4 bases, with 10 bases sitting between them.

This chain connects TRBV20-1 to TRBJ1-5; unclear D gene. Per germline, CDR1 DFQATT and CDR2 SNEGSKA (reference sequence). The V gene lost 5 bases and the J gene lost 2 bases, with 16 bases spanning the gap. The CDR3 extends over 15 amino acids. CDR3 residues: CSASRALGGNQPQHF. CDR3 nucleotides: TGCAGTGCTTCGAGGGCCCTCGGGGGCAATCAGCCCCAGCATTTT.

This clonotype is a singleton in its sample. The chain has TRBV28 and TRBJ2-4; D not resolved. CDR1 is MDHEN, CDR2 SYDVKM, per germline. The CDR3 has 18 residues. Trimming took 2 bases from V and 2 from J, leaving 19 bases between them. CDR3: CASSLPVLTSVTKNIQYF. DNA of the CDR3: TGTGCCAGCAGTTTACCCGTGCTAACAAGTGTAACCAAAAACATTCAGTACTTC.